These 4 T cell receptor beta chains were sequenced from one sample in a study of blood T cells in healthy people across ages. Primers used in a second PCR of about 6 to 12 cycles were a sample-barcoded 5' primer and a J-beta primer mix. From the 5' RACE reads, TCRdb called clonotypes with MiXCR, one entry per CDR3 protein. The table has 800,000 to 950,000 distinct CDR3 sequences, just under 30% seen once. These same data were also listed under a study on T cells of mothers and their children.

The sample comprised blood. The receptors were gathered from a middle-aged woman in good health.

A note on this clonotype: Germline is not matched at one junction end, which may reflect a read error. This chain connects TRBV11-2 to TRBJ2-7; weak D call: TRBD1 (6 bases). This CDR3 has 16 amino acids. The V gene's germline CDR1 is SGHAT and CDR2 FQNNGV. DNA of the CDR3: TGTGCCAACAGCTTAGCTGGGGGCGCCAGAATAATCGAGCAGTACTTC. Protein product: CANSLAGGARIIEQYF.

This clonotype has at least ten counts. V gene TRBV28 combines with J gene TRBJ2-5; a possible D gene is TRBD1 (6 bases). Germline CDR1 reads MDHEN; CDR2 reads SYDVKM. V dropped 6 bases and J dropped 2 bases, with 13 bases sitting between them. This CDR3 has 14 residues. The CDR3, as DNA: TGTGCCAGCAGCGAGACAGGTCGGCAAGAGACCCAGTACTTC. Its translation: CASSETGRQETQYF. The full variable domain, completed using reference TRBV28 and TRBJ2-5, is DVKVTQSSRYLVKRTGEKVFLECVQDMDHENMFWYRQDPGLGLRLIYFSYDVKMKEKGDIPEGYSVSREKKERFSLILESASTNQTSMYLCASSETGRQETQYFGPGTRLLVL.

The J gene is TRBJ2-1, the V gene TRBV2; 8 bases map to TRBD2. CDR1 and CDR2 (germline): SNHLY, FYNNEI. The CDR3 loop spans 17 amino acids. The junction had 16 bases not matched to a gene; V was cut back by 4 bases and J by 8 bases. CDR3 nucleotides: TGTGCCAGCAGTGTTCCATCCGGGGGGGCCACTTTTGATGAGCAGTTCTTC. Encoded protein: CASSVPSGGATFDEQFF.

This chain links TRBV3-1 with TRBJ1-4; 7 nucleotides agree with TRBD1. The CDR3 has 15 amino acids. Germline V gives CDR1 LGHDT, CDR2 YNNKEL (reference sequence). V lost 6 bases and J lost 7; bases outside the gene matches: 11. This CDR3 reads CASSVQGVSSEKLFF. The CDR3 nucleotides read TGTGCCAGCAGTGTGCAGGGGGTATCGTCTGAAAAACTGTTTTTT.